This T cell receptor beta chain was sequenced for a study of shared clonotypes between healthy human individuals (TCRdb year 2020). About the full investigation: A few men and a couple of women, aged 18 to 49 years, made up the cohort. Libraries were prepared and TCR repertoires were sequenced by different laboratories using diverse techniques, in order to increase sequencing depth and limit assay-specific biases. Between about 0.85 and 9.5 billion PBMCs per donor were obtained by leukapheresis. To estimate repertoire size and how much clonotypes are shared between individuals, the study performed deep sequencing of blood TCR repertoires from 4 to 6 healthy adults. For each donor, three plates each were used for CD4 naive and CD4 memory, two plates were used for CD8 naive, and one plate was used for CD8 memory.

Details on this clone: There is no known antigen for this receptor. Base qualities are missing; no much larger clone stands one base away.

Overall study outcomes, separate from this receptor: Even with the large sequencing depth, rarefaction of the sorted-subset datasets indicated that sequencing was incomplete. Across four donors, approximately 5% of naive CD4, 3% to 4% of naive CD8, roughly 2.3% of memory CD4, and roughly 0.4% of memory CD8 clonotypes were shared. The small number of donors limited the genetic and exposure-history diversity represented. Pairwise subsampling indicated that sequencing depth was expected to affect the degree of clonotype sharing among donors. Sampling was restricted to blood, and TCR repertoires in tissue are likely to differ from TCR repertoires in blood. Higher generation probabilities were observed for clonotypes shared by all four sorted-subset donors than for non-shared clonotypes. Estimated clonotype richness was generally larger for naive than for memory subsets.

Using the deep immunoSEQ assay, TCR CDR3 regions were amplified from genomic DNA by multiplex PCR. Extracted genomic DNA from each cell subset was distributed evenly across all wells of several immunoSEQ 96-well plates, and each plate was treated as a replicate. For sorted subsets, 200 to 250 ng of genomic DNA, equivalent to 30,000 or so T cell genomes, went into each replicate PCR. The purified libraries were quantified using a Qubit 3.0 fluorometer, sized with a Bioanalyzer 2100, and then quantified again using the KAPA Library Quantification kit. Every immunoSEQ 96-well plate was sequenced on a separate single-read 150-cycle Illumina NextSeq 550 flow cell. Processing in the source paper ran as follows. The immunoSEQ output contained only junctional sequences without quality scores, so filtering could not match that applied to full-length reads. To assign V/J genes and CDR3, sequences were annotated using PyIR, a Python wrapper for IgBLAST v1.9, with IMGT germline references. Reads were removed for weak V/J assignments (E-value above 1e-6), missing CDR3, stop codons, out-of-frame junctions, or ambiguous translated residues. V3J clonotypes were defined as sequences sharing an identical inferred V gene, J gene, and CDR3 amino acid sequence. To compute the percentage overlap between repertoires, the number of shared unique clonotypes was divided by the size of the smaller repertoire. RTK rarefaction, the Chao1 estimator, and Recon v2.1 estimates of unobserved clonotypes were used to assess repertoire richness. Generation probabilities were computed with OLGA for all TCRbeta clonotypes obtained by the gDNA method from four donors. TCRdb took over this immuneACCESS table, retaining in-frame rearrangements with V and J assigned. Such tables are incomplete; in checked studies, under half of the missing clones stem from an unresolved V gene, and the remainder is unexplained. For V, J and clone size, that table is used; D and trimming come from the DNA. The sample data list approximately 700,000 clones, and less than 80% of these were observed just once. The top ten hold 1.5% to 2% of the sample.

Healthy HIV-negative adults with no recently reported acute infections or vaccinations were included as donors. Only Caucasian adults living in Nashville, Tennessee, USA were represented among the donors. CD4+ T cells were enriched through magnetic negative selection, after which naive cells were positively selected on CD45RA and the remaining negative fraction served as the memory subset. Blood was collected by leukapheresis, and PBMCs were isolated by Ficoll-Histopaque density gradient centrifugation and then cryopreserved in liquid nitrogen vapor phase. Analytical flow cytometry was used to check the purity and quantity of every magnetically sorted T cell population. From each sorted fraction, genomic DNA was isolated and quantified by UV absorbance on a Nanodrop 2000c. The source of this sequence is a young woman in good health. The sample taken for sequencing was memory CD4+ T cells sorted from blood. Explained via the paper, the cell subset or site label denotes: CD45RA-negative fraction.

The CDR3 region has the sequence CASSDPNGRGEQYF. The nucleotide sequence reads as follows: TGCGCCAGCAGTGATCCGAACGGGAGAGGCGAGCAGTACTTC. The chain is made from TRBV10-1 and TRBJ2-7, and the D gene may be TRBD2, 6 bases matching. The germline V gene (reference sequence) yields WNHNN for CDR1 and SYGVQD for CDR2. V drops 3 bases and J drops 6 bases, leaving 15 bases in between. The CDR3, from cysteine to phenylalanine, totals 14 residues. Left in the record is the CDR3 DNA by itself, 42 bases read in frame from the first base.